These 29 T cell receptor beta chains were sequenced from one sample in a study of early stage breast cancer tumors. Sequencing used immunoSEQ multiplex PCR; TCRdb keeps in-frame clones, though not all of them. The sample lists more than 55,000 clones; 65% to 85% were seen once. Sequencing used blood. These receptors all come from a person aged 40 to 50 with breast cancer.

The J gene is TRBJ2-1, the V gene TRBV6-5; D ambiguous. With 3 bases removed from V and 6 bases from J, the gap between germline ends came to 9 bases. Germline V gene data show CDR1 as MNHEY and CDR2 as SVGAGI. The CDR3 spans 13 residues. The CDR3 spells CASSYGALNEQFF. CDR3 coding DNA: TGTGCCAGCAGTTATGGTGCACTCAATGAGCAGTTCTTC.

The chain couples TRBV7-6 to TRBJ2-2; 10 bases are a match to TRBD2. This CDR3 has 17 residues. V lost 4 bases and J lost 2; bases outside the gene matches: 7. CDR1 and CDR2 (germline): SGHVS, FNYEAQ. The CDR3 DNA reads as TGTGCCAGCAGCTCCTCCTTAGCGGGAGGTAACACCGGGGAGCTGTTTTTT. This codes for CASSSSLAGGNTGELFF. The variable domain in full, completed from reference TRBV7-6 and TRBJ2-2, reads GAGVSQSPRYKVTKRGQDVALRCDPISGHVSLYWYRQALGQGPEFLTYFNYEAQQDKSGLPNDRFSAERPEGSISTLTIQRTEQRDSAMYRCASSSSLAGGNTGELFFGEGSRLTVL.

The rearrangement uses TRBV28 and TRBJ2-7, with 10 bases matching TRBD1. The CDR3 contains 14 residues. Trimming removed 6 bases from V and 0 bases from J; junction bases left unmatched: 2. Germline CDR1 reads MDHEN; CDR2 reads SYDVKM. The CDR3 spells CASRGQGSSYEQYF. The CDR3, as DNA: TGTGCCAGCAGGGGACAGGGGAGCTCCTACGAGCAGTACTTC.

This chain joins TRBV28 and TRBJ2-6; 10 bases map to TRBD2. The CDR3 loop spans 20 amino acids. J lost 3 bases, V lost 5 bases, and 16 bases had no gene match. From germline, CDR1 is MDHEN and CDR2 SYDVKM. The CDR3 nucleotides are TGTGCCAGCAGTCCCCGGCTAGGGCTAGCGGGAGCTGATGGGGCCAACGTCCTGACTTTC. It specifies CASSPRLGLAGADGANVLTF.

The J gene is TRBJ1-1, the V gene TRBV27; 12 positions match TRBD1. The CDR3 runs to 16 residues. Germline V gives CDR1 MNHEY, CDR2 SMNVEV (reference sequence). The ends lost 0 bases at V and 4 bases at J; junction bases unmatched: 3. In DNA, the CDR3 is TGTGCCAGCAGTTTATCGGGACAGGGGGCGGTCACTGAAGCTTTCTTT. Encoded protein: CASSLSGQGAVTEAFF.

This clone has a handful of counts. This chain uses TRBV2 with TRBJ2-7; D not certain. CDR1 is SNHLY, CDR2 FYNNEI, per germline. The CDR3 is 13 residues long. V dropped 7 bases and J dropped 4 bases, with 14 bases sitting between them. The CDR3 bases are TGTGCCAGCAAGGAATCGAATCAGTACGAGCAGTACTTC. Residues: CASKESNQYEQYF.

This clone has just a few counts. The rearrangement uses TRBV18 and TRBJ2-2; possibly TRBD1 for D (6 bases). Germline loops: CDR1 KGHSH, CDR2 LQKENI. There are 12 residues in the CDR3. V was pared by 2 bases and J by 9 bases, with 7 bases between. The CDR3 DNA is TGTGCCAGCTCACCAGGACAGCGGGAGCTGTTTTTT. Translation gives CASSPGQRELFF.

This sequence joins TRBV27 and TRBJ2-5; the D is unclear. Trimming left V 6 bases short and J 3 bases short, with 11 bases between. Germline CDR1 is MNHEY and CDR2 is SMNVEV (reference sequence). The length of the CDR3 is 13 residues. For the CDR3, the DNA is TGTGCCAGCAGGCTTAGCAGCGAAGAGACCCAGTACTTC. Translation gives CASRLSSEETQYF.

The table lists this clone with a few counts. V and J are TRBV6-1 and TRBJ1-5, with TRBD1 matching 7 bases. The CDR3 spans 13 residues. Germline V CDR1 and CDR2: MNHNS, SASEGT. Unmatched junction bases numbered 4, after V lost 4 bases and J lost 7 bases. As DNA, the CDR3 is TGTGCCAGCAGTGTTGGAGGGGGCCAGCCCCAGCATTTT. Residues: CASSVGGGQPQHF.

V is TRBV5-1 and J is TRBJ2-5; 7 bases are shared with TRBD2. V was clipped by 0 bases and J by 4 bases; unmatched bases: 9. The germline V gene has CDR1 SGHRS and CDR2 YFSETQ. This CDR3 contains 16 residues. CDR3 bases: TGCGCCAGCAGCTTGGGGTCGGGGGGATTCGCAGAGACCCAGTACTTC. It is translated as CASSLGSGGFAETQYF.

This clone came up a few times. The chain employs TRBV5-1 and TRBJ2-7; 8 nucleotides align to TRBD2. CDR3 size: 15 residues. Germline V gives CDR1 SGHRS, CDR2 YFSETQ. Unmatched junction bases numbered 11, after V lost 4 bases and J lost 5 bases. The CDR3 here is CASSAYEREFNEQYF. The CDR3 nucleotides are TGCGCCAGCAGCGCCTATGAGCGGGAGTTCAACGAGCAGTACTTC. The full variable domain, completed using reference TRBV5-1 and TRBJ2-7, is KAGVTQTPRYLIKTRGQQVTLSCSPISGHRSVSWYQQTPGQGLQFLFEYFSETQRNKGNFPGRFSGRQFSNSRSEMNVSTLELGDSALYLCASSAYEREFNEQYFGPGTRLTVT.

CDR3 in DNA: TGTGCCAGCAGTGAGGCCCCCCATCACCCAACAGCTGGCTACACCTTC. The encoded protein is CASSEAPHHPTAGYTF. The chain is built from TRBV6-1 and TRBJ1-2, with D unresolved. Germline V gene data show CDR1 as MNHNS and CDR2 as SASEGT. Trimming left V 3 bases short and J 7 bases short, with 21 bases between. The CDR3 has 16 residues.

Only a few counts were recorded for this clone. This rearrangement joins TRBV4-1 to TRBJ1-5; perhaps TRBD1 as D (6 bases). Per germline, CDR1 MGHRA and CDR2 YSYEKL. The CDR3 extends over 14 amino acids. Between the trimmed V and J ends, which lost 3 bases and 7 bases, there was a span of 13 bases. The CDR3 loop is CASSHRVQGQPQHF. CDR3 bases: TGCGCCAGCAGCCACCGGGTGCAGGGGCAGCCCCAGCATTTT.

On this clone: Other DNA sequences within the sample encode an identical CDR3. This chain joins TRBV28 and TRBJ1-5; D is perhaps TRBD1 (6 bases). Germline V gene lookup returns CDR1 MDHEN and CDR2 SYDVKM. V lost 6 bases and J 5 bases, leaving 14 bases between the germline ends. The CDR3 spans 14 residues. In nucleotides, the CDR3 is TGTGCCAGCAGGCAACAGGGCGTTTATCAGCCCCAGCATTTT. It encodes CASRQQGVYQPQHF.

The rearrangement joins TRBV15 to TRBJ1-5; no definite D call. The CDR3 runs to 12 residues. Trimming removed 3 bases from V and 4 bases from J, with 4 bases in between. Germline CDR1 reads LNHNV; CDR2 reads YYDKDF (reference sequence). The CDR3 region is CATSSFNQPQHF. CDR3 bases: TGTGCCACCAGCAGCTTTAATCAGCCCCAGCATTTT.

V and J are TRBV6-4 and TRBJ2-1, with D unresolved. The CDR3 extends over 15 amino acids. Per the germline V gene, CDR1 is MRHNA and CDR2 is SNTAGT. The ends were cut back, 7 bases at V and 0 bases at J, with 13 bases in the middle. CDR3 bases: TGTGCCAGCACCCCTCTGGCATACTCCTACAATGAGCAGTTCTTC. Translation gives CASTPLAYSYNEQFF.

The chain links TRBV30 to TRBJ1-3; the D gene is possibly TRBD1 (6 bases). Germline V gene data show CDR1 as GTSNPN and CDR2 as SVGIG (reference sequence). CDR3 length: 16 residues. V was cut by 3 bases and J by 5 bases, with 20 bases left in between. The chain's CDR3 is CAWSPLSFQGRNTIYF. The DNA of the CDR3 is TGTGCCTGGAGCCCCTTATCGTTTCAGGGGCGAAACACCATATATTTT.

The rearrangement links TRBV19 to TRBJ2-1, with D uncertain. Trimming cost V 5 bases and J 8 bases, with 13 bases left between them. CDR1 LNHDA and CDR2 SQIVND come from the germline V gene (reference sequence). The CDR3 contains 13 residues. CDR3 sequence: CASSPGSAYEQFF. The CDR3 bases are TGTGCCAGTAGTCCCGGGTCGGCGTATGAGCAGTTCTTC.

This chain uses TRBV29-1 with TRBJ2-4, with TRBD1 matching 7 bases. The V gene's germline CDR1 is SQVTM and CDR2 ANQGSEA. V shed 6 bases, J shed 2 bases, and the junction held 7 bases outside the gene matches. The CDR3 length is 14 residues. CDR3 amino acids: CSVRTGLPKNIQYF. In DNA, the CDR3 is TGCAGCGTCCGGACAGGCTTACCCAAAAACATTCAGTACTTC.

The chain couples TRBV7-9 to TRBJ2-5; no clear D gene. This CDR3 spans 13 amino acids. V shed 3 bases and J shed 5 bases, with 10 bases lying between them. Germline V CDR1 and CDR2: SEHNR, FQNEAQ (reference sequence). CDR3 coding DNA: TGTGCCAGCAGCTTTGGTGAATCGGAGACCCAGTACTTC. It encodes CASSFGESETQYF.

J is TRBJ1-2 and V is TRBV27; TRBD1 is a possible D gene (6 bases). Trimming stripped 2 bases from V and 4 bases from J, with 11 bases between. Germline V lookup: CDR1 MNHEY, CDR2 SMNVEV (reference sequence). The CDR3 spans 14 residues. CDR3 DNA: TGTGCCAGCAGTTTAGGGGGACAACTCTATGGCTACACCTTC. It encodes CASSLGGQLYGYTF.

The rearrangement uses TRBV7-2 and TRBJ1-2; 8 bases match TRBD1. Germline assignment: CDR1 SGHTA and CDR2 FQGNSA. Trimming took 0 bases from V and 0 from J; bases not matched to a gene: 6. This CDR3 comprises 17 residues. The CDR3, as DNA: TGTGCCAGCAGCTTAGCGGACAGGGCAGACGCTAACTATGGCTACACCTTC. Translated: CASSLADRADANYGYTF. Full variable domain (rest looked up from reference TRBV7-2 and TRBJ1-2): GAGVSQSPSNKVTEKGKDVELRCDPISGHTALYWYRQSLGQGLEFLIYFQGNSAPDKSGLPSDRFSAERTGGSVSTLTIQRTQQEDSAVYLCASSLADRADANYGYTFGSGTRLTVV.

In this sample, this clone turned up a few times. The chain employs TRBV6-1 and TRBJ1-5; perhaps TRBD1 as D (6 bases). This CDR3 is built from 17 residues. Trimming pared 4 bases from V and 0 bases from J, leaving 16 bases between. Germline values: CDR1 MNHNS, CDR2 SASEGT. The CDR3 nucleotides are TGTGCCAGCAGTGGGACCGGGACATCACTTAGCAATCAGCCCCAGCATTTT. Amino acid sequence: CASSGTGTSLSNQPQHF.

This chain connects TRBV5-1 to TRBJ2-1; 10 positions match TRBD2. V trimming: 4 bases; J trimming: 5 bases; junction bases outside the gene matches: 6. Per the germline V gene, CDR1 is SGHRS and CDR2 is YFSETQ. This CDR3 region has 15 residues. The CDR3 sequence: CASSPLAGGHNEQFF. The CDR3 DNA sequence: TGCGCCAGCAGCCCTTTAGCGGGAGGCCACAATGAGCAGTTCTTC.

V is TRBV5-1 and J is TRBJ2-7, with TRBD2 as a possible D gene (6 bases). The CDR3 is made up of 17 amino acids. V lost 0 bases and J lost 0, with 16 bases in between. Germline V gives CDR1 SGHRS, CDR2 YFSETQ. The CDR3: CASSLGLYAGSSYEQYF. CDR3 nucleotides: TGCGCCAGCAGCTTGGGCCTTTACGCGGGGAGCTCCTACGAGCAGTACTTC.

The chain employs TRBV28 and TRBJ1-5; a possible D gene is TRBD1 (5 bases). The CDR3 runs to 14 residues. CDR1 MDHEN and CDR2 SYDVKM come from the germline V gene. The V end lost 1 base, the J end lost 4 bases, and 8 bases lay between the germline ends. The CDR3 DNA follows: TGTGCCAGCAGTTTATCACAGGTTAATCAGCCCCAGCATTTT. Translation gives CASSLSQVNQPQHF.

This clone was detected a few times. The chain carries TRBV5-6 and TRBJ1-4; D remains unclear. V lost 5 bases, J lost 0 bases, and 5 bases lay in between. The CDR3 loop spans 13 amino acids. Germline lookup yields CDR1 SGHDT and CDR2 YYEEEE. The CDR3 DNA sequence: TGTGCCAGCAGACGAGCAACTAATGAAAAACTGTTTTTT. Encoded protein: CASRRATNEKLFF.

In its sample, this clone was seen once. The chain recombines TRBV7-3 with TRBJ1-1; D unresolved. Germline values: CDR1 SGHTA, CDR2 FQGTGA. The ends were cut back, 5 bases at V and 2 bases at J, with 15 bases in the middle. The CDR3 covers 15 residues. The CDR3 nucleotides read TGTGCCAGCAGCCCGAATGGCAGGTCTAACACTGAAGCTTTCTTT. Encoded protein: CASSPNGRSNTEAFF.

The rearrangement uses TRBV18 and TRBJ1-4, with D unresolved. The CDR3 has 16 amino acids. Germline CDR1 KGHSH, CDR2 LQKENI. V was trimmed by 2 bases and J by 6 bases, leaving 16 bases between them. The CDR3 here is CASSPVADLPDEKLFF. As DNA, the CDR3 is TGTGCCAGCTCACCAGTCGCAGATCTACCGGATGAAAAACTGTTTTTT.